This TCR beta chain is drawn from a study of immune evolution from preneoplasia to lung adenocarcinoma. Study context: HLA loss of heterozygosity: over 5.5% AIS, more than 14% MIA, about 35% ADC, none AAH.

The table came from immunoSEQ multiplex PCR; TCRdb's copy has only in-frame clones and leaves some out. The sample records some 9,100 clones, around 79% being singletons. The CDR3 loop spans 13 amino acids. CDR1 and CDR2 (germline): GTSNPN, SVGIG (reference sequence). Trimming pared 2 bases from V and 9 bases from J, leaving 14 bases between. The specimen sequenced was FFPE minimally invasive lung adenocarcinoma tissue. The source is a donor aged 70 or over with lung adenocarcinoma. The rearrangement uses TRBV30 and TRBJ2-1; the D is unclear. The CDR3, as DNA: TGTGCCTGGAGTCCCTCCTACCCGGGTGAGCAGTTCTTC. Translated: CAWSPSYPGEQFF. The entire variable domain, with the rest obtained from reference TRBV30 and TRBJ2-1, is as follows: SQTIHQWPATLVQPVGSPLSLECTVEGTSNPNLYWYRQAAGRGLQLLFYSVGIGQISSEVPQNLSASRPQDRQFILSSKKLLLSDSGFYLCAWSPSYPGEQFFGPGTRLTVL.